Each of the 6 T cell receptor beta chains below was sequenced from the same sample in a study of T cell responses to AZD1222 COVID-19 vaccine. The assay was immunoSEQ multiplex PCR, and TCRdb's table has in-frame clones only and misses some. Here the sample spans around 120,000 clones, roughly 90% being singletons. This material consisted of peripheral blood, taken on day 0 of AZD1222 vaccination. Receptor source: an adult in good health.

This clone was seen a single time. CDR3 in amino acids: CSVGKDGQGLNTF. The CDR3 nucleotides read TGCAGCGTTGGCAAGGACGGACAGGGACTTAACACCTTC. The V call is TRBV29-1, the J call TRBJ1-2, with TRBD1 matching 8 bases. V was clipped by 4 bases and J by 12 bases; unmatched bases: 13. The CDR3 is made up of 13 amino acids. Germline values: CDR1 SQVTM, CDR2 ANQGSEA.

This chain joins TRBV6-5 and TRBJ2-2, with 7 bases lining up with TRBD2. V trimming: 0 bases; J trimming: 4 bases; junction bases outside the gene matches: 5. This CDR3 has 16 residues. Germline V gene sequence: CDR1 MNHEY, CDR2 SVGAGI. In DNA form, the CDR3 reads TGTGCCAGCAGTTACTCGGCGCGGGGGTTCACCGGGGAGCTGTTTTTT. This translates into CASSYSARGFTGELFF.

The gene calls are TRBV5-1 and TRBJ2-1; 11 bases agree with TRBD2. This CDR3 spans 15 amino acids. In germline, CDR1 is SGHRS, CDR2 YFSETQ. The V gene end was trimmed by 7 bases and the J gene end by 4 bases; junction bases not matched to a gene: 7. CDR3 in amino acids: CASGQLAGEYNEQFF. The CDR3 DNA reads as TGCGCCAGCGGCCAACTAGCGGGGGAGTACAATGAGCAGTTCTTC.

The V call is TRBV6-1, the J call TRBJ2-7; 9 nucleotides agree with TRBD2. Germline V gives CDR1 MNHNS, CDR2 SASEGT. V shed 3 bases and J 5 bases; nucleotides not matched to a gene: 5. The CDR3 consists of 14 residues. CDR3 nucleotide sequence: TGTGCCAGCAGTGAGAGCCTAGCGGGAAACGAGCAGTACTTC. It translates to CASSESLAGNEQYF.

J is TRBJ1-1 and V is TRBV5-1, with a possible D match to TRBD1 (5 bases). V lost 5 bases and J lost 7, with 30 bases in between. CDR3 length: 18 amino acids. Germline V gene data show CDR1 as SGHRS and CDR2 as YFSETQ. The CDR3 spells CASSFAVSGTVKKNEAFF. CDR3 nucleotide sequence: TGCGCCAGCAGTTTCGCGGTGTCCGGGACGGTCAAGAAAAATGAAGCTTTCTTT.

The J gene is TRBJ2-2, the V gene TRBV27; either TRBD1 or TRBD2 may supply D (5 bases each). Germline V gene data show CDR1 as MNHEY and CDR2 as SMNVEV (reference sequence). The CDR3 contains 16 residues. V lost 4 bases, J lost 3 bases, and 15 bases lay in between. The CDR3 DNA follows: TGTGCCAGCAGTTCCCGGGACCCTGATTACACCGGGGAGCTGTTTTTT. Protein: CASSSRDPDYTGELFF.